This TCR beta chain is drawn from a study of PD-L1 blockade in urothelial cancer (dated by TCRdb to 2016 to 2017). For the study in its entirety: Every patient began therapy at some point between 2013 and 2015 and was given atezolizumab 1,200 mg intravenously every 3 weeks. Twenty-five of 29 patients were identified as males with urothelial cancer of bladder origin, and a prior smoking history was reported by 18 of 29 patients. An ECOG performance status of 0 or 1 was recorded for the patients, and 0 to 3 prior chemotherapy regimens had been received by the patients. Blood samples were analyzed 3 weeks after the start of treatment (second dose) and 6 weeks after the start of treatment. A median of about 150,000 T cells and tens of thousands of unique TCRs was obtained from blood samples, and a median clonality of 0.080 was observed. Somatic, immune and clinical correlates of response to PD-L1 blockade with atezolizumab in urothelial cancer were the focus of an exploratory multi-omic analysis. TCR sequencing covered pretreatment tumor samples and matched, serially collected peripheral blood taken before and after atezolizumab treatment. Progression-free survival longer than 6 months counted as durable clinical benefit, and TCR features were additionally tested against both progression-free and overall survival. In the same patients, whole exome sequencing and RNA sequencing of pretreatment tumors were performed in addition to TCR sequencing. Durable clinical benefit was achieved by nine patients and was not achieved by 20 patients. Pretreatment blood TCR-seq was available for 30 or so patients, at least one posttreatment blood collection was obtained for 25 or so patients, and tumor TCR-seq was available for 25 or so patients. The paper as a whole reports these results and caveats: Because the sample size was small (n of about 29) and many exploratory analyses were performed, the results are intended to be hypothesis-generating. Among patients with durable benefit, tumor-associated TCR clones showed greater expansion in peripheral blood 3 weeks after treatment started (n of about 20, p = 0.022). Improved progression-free and overall survival was found to be associated with pretreatment peripheral blood TCR clonality below the median.

Each PCR received spiked-in synthetic TCR analog templates so that absolute template abundance could be estimated from read counts. TCRbeta CDR3 regions were amplified from genomic DNA with bias-controlled V and J gene primers using the immunoSEQ assay. Sequencing of rearranged TCRbeta segments was performed at approximately 20X coverage. Turning to the authors' computational methods: Sequencing errors were corrected by clustering, and CDR3s were annotated against IMGT so that V, D and J genes could be assigned. Out-of-frame and stop-codon sequences were excluded, and only productive TCRbeta rearrangements were used in downstream analyses. Clonality was computed as one minus Shannon entropy normalized by the log of the number of unique productive sequences. Clones differing between time points or between blood and tumor were identified by Fisher's exact test with Benjamini-Hochberg correction at adjusted p below 0.01. TCRdb stores this immuneACCESS table with in-frame sequences only. Part of the clones is absent; in the studies checked, under half of the shortfall reflects unresolved V genes, and no reason is known for the rest. V and J calls plus clone size are reproduced from that table; the DNA served to infer D and trimming. Within this sample are about 63,000 clones, with more than 80% of them counted one time only. Around 6% of the sample is taken by the ten largest.

A remark on this clone: Its specific antigen is unknown. The input lacks base qualities; no much larger clone sits a single base away.

Interpreted using the paper, the time point label stands for: pretreatment peripheral blood. The cohort included about 27 patients with locally advanced or metastatic urothelial carcinoma who were treated at Memorial Sloan Kettering on a trial protocol. Peripheral blood mononuclear cells were collected pretreatment and during treatment, at between 1 and 8 total time points per patient. The Qiagen DNeasy Blood extraction kit was used to purify genomic DNA from total PBMCs and from tumor samples. PBMCs were collected pretreatment and during treatment and were isolated and stored as previously described. Including the terminal cysteine and phenylalanine, the CDR3 comprises 13 residues. Just the 39-base CDR3 DNA is kept, in frame starting at base 1. For CDR1 and CDR2, the germline V gene lists SQVTM and ANQGSEA. V is clipped by 6 bases and J by 1 base, and the sequence between their germline boundaries is 12 bases long.

Here the sequenced sample was PBMCs, taken around atezolizumab (anti-PD-L1) treatment. The chain was built from TRBV29-1 and TRBJ1-1; the D region possibly corresponds to TRBD1 (6 bases align). The clonotype comes from a man aged 70 or older with urothelial cancer. CDR3 protein: CSVGRGGNTEAFF. In nucleotides, the sequence is TGCAGCGTGGGAAGGGGGGGGAACACTGAAGCTTTCTTT. This CDR3, with the reference TRBV29-1 and TRBJ1-1 proteins standing in past its ends, gives the full variable domain SAVISQKPSRDICQRGTSLTIQCQVDSQVTMMFWYRQQPGQSLTLIATANQGSEATYESGFVIDKFPISRPNLTFSTLTVSNMSPEDSSIYLCSVGRGGNTEAFFGQGTRLTVV.